This TCR beta chain comes out of a study of T cell repertoires in cytomegalovirus infection. Study at large: Use of recently identified HLA-C-restricted and well-studied HLA-B-restricted CMV epitopes was part of the study. It can be stated that public TCR beta signatures indicated CMV infection as well as a matching HLA type. Overall study findings and caveats: Individuals carrying CMV plus the relevant HLA were identified by cumulative frequency of public TCR beta families. HLA-C-restricted TCR beta clonotypes specific for CMV led the ex vivo response.

Concerning this clonotype: Its antigen is currently unknown.

TCRdb itself ran the reads through MiXCR, one entry per CDR3 protein. The data show about 51,000 distinct CDR3 sequences, 20% to 25% seen once. V shed 4 bases, J shed 1 base, and the junction held 1 base outside the gene matches. This CDR3 spans 14 amino acids. The sequence was collected from a human donor in good health (CMV status not recorded). Some clones in this sample may be carry-over from other donors' samples. The chain uses TRBV12-3 or TRBV12-4 and TRBJ1-1; 9 nucleotides line up with TRBD1. The material sequenced was CD8+ T cells from cultured PBMCs, taken from culture after CMV antigen stimulation. The CDR3 region is CASSYRGRNTEAFF. The DNA of the CDR3 is TGTGCCAGCAGTTACAGGGGGCGGAACACTGAAGCTTTCTTT.